The clone carrying this T cell receptor (beta chain) was seen a handful of times. No antigen is known for it. The data derive from a study of beta chain features in type 1 diabetes. Study outcomes and limitations: Patients with Type 1 diabetes showed moderately but significantly shorter TCRB CDR3s in all four CD4+ subsets.

Every single donor gave one heparinised blood draw, and these averaged roughly 100 mL. The entirety of the isolated RNA underwent reverse transcription, so expressed TCRB transcripts were sequenced. Method: immunoSEQ multiplex PCR; TCRdb's copy keeps in-frame clones and lacks some. This sample has a few hundred thousand clones, with over 9.5% found just once. Germline V gives CDR1 SGHRS, CDR2 YFSETQ. V dropped 9 bases and J dropped 0 bases, with 16 bases sitting between them. The CDR3 runs to 15 residues. Specimen: naive CD4+ T cells from blood. V is TRBV5-1 and J is TRBJ2-1, with D perhaps matching TRBD1 (5 bases). The receptor was isolated from a woman aged 18-29 years in good health. CDR3 sequence: CATSQGTSSYNEQFF. The CDR3 DNA is TGCGCCACCTCGCAGGGCACAAGCTCCTACAATGAGCAGTTCTTC.